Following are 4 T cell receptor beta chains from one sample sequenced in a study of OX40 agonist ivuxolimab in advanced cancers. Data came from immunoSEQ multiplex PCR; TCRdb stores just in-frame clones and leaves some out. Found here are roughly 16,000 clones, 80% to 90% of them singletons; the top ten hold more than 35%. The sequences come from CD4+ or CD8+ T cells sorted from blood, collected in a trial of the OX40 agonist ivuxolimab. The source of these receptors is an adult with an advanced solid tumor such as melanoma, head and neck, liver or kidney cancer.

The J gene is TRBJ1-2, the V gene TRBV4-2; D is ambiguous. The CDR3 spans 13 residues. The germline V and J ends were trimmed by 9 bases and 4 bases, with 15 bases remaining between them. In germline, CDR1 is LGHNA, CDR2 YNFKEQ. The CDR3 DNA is TGTGCCAGTGCGCCGGGAGTAACCTATGGCTACACCTTC. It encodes CASAPGVTYGYTF.

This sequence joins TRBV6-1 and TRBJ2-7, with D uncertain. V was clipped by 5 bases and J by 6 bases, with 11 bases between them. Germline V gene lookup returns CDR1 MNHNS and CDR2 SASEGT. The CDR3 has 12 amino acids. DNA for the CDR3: TGTGCCAGCAGTCTTGCGAGTGGCGAGCAGTACTTC. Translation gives CASSLASGEQYF.

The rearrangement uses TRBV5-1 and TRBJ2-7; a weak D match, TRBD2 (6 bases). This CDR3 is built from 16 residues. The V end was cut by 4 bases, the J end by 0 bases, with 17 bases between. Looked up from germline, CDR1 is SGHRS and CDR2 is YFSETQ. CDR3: CASSPGVTRSSYEQYF. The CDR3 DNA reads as TGCGCCAGCAGCCCGGGGGTGACTAGGAGCTCCTACGAGCAGTACTTC. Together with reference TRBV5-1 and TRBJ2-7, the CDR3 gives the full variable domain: KAGVTQTPRYLIKTRGQQVTLSCSPISGHRSVSWYQQTPGQGLQFLFEYFSETQRNKGNFPGRFSGRQFSNSRSEMNVSTLELGDSALYLCASSPGVTRSSYEQYFGPGTRLTVT.

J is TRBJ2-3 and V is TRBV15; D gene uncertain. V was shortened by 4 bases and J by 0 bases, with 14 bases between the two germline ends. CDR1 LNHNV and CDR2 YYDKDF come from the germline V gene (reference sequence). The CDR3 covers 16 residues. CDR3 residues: CATSTDLLSSTDTQYF. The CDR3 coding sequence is TGTGCCACCAGCACTGATCTGCTCTCTAGCACAGATACGCAGTATTTT.